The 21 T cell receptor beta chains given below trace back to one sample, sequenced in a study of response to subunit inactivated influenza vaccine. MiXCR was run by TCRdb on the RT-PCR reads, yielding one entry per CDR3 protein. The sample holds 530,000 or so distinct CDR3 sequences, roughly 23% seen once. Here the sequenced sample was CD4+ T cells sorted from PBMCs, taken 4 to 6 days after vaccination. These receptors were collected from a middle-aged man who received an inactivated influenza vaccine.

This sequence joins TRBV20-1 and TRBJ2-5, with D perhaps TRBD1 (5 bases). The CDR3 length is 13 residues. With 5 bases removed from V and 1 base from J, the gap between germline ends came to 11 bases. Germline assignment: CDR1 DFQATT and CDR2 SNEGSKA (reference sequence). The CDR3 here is CSAGRQTQETQYF. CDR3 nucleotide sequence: TGCAGTGCTGGGCGACAGACCCAAGAGACCCAGTACTTC.

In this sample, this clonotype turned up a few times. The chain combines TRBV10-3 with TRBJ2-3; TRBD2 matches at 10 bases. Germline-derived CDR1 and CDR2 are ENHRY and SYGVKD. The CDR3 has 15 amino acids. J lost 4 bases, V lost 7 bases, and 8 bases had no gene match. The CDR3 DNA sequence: TGTGCCATCACCGAACCGGGACTAGCGTCAGATACGCAGTATTTT. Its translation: CAITEPGLASDTQYF.

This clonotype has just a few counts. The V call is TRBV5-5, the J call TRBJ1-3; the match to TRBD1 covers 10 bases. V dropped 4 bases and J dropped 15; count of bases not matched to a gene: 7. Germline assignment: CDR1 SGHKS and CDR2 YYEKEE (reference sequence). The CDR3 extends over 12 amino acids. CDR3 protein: CASSPPRDRGYF. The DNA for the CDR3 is TGTGCCAGCAGCCCCCCCCGGGACAGGGGATATTTT.

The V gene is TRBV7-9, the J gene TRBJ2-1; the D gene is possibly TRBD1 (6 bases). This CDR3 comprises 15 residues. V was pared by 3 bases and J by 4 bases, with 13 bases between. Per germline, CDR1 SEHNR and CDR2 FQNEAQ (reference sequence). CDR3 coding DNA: TGTGCCAGCAGCTTGACAGGTCCCCTATACAATGAGCAGTTCTTC. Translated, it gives CASSLTGPLYNEQFF.

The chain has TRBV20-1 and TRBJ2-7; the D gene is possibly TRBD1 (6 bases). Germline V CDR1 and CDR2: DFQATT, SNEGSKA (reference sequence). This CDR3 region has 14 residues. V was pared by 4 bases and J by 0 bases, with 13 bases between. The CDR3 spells CSATRDIISYEQYF. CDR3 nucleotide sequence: TGCAGTGCTACTCGGGACATTATCTCCTACGAGCAGTACTTC.

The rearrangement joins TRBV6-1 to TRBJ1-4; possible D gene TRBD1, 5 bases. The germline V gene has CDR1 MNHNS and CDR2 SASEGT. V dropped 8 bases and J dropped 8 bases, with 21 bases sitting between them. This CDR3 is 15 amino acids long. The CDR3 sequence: CASSLKGLGGEKLFF. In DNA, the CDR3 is TGTGCCAGCTCGTTAAAGGGGCTAGGAGGAGAAAAACTGTTTTTT.

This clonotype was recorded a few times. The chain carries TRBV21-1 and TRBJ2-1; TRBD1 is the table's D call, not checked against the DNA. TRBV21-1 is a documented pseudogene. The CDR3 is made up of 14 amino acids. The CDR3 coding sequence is TGTGCCAGCAGCAAGATGGGGCAGGGGAATGAGCAGTTCTTC. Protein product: CASSKMGQGNEQFF.

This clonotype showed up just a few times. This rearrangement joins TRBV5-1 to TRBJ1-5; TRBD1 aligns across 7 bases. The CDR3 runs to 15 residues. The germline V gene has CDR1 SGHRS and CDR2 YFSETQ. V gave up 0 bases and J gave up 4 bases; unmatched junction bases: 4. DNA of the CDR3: TGCGCCAGCAGCTTGGGGGACAGTCTGAATCAGCCCCAGCATTTT. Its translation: CASSLGDSLNQPQHF.

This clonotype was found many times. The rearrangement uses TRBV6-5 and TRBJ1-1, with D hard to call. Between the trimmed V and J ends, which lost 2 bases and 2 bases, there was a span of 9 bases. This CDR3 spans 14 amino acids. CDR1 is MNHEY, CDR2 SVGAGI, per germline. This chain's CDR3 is CASSYGGSNTEAFF. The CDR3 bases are TGTGCCAGCAGTTACGGAGGGAGTAACACTGAAGCTTTCTTT.

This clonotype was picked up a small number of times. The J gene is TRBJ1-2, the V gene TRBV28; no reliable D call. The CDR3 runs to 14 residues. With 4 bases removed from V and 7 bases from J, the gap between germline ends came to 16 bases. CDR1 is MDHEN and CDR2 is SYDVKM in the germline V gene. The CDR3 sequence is CASSSGLGRVGYTF. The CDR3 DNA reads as TGTGCCAGCAGTTCCGGATTGGGTAGGGTTGGCTACACCTTC.

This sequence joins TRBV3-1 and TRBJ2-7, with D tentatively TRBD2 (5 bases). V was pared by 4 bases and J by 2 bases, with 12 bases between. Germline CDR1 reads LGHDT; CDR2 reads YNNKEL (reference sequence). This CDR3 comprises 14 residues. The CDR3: CASSPTAAAYEQYF. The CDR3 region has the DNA TGTGCCAGCAGCCCCACCGCAGCGGCCTACGAGCAGTACTTC.

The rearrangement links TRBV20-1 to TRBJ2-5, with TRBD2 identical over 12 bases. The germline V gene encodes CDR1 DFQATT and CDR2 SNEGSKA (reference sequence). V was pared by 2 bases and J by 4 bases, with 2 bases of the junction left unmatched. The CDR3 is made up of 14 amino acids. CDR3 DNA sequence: TGCAGTGCTAGAACGACTAGCGGGAGAGAGACCCAGTACTTC. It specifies CSARTTSGRETQYF.

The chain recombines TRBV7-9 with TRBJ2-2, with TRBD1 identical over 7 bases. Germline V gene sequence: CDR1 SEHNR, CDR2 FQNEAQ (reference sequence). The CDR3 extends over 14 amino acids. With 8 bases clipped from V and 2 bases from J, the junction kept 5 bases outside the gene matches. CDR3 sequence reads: CASPGQTNTGELFF. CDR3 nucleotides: TGTGCCAGCCCGGGACAGACCAACACCGGGGAGCTGTTTTTT.

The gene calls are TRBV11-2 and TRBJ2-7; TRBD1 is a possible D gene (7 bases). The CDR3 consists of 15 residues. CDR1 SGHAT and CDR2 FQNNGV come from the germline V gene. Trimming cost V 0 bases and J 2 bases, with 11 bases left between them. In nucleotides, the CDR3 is TGTGCCAGCAGCTTAGATCTCAGGGGGGCCTACGAGCAGTACTTC. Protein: CASSLDLRGAYEQYF.

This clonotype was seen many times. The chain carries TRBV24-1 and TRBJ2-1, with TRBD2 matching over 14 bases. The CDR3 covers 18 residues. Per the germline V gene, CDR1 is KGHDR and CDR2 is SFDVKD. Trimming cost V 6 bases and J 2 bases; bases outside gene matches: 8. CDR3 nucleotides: TGTGCCACCAGTACGACTAGCGGGGGGGGGAGTCCCTACAATGAGCAGTTCTTC. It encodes CATSTTSGGGSPYNEQFF.

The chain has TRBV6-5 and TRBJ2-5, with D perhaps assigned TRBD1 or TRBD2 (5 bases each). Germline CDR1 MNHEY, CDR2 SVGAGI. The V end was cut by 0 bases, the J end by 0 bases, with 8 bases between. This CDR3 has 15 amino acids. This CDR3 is CASSYSRDDQETQYF. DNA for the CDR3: TGTGCCAGCAGTTACTCGAGGGACGACCAAGAGACCCAGTACTTC.

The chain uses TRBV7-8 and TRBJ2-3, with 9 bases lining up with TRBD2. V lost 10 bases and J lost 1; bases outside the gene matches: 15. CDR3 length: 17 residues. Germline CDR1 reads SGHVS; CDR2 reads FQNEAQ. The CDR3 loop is CATPKGGTSSGTDTQYF. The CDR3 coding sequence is TGTGCCACCCCAAAAGGGGGGACTAGCTCCGGCACAGATACGCAGTATTTT.

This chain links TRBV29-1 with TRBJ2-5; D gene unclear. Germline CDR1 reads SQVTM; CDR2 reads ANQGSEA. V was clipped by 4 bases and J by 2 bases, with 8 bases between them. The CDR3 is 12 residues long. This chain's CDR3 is CSVGRKQETQYF. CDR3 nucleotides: TGCAGCGTTGGACGAAAACAAGAGACCCAGTACTTC.

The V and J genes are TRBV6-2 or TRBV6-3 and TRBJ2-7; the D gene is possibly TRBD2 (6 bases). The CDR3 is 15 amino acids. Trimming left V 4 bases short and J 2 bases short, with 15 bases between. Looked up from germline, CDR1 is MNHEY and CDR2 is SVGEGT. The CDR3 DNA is TGTGCCAGCAGTTTCGGGGGTCGCGGGGCCTACGAGCAGTACTTC. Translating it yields CASSFGGRGAYEQYF.

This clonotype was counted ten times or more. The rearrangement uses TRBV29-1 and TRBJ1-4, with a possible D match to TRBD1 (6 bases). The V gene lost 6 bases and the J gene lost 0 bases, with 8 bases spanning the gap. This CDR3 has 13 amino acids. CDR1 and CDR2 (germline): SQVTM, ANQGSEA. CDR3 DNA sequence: TGCAGCGTCCGGACAGCAACTAATGAAAAACTGTTTTTT. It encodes CSVRTATNEKLFF.

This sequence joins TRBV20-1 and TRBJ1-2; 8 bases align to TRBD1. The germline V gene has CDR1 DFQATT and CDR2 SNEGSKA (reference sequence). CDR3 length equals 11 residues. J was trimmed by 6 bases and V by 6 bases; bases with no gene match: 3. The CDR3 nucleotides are TGCAGTGCCACGACAGGGGATGGCTACACCTTC. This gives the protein CSATTGDGYTF.